Each of the 14 T cell receptor beta chains below was sequenced from the same sample in a study of blood T cell repertoires in COVID-19. TCRdb's copy holds only in-frame clones and misses some; the assay was immunoSEQ multiplex PCR. The sample yields about 69,000 clones, around 87% seen once. The sample consisted of peripheral blood. The receptors derive from a man over 45 with acute or convalescent COVID-19.

The rearrangement uses TRBV12-5 and TRBJ2-6, with D hard to call. This CDR3 has 12 residues. Germline V CDR1 and CDR2: LGHNT, FRNRAP. Trimming removed 5 bases from V and 12 bases from J, with 11 bases in between. The CDR3 DNA reads TGTGCTAGTGGTCACGCAACTGGCGTCCTGACTTTC. Protein sequence: CASGHATGVLTF.

This clone was detected once. The V call is TRBV12-5, the J call TRBJ2-2, with D possibly TRBD2 on 6 matching bases. The length of the CDR3 is 15 residues. Germline V lookup: CDR1 LGHNT, CDR2 FRNRAP. V was trimmed by 5 bases and J by 6 bases, leaving 16 bases between them. Here the CDR3 DNA reads TGTGCTAGTGGTGTTGGACTTGGCGGGGCCGGGGAGCTGTTTTTT. This codes for CASGVGLGGAGELFF. Looking up the rest from reference TRBV12-5 and TRBJ2-2 gives the full variable domain: DARVTQTPRHKVTEMGQEVTMRCQPILGHNTVFWYRQTMMQGLELLAYFRNRAPLDDSGMPKDRFSAEMPDATLATLKIQPSEPRDSAVYFCASGVGLGGAGELFFGEGSRLTVL.

The V and J genes are TRBV6-5 and TRBJ1-6; D gene ambiguous. CDR1 and CDR2 (germline): MNHEY, SVGAGI. This CDR3 comprises 13 residues. The V gene lost 6 bases and the J gene lost 7 bases, with 10 bases spanning the gap. DNA for the CDR3: TGTGCCAGCAGGCGGGCGGAGAATTCACCCCTCCACTTT. It is translated as CASRRAENSPLHF.

The genes are TRBV25-1 and TRBJ1-2; 9 nucleotides align to TRBD1. V trimming: 5 bases; J trimming: 3 bases; junction bases outside the gene matches: 4. The germline V gene has CDR1 MGHDK and CDR2 SYGVNS. This CDR3 is 14 amino acids long. The chain's CDR3 is CASSYRGLDYGYTF. CDR3 bases: TGTGCCAGCAGTTACAGGGGGCTAGACTATGGCTACACCTTC.

The chain combines TRBV12-3 or TRBV12-4 with TRBJ2-5; 8 bases line up with TRBD1. This CDR3 region has 13 residues. Trimming at V came to 7 bases and at J to 5 bases, leaving 6 bases not matched to a gene. The CDR3 loop reads CASTRTGSETQYF. The CDR3 DNA sequence: TGTGCCAGCACCCGGACAGGGTCGGAGACCCAGTACTTC.

The chain carries TRBV19 and TRBJ2-6; 9 bases match TRBD1. Trimming at V came to 5 bases and at J to 4 bases, leaving 15 bases not matched to a gene. The CDR3 totals 19 residues. CDR1 LNHDA and CDR2 SQIVND come from the germline V gene (reference sequence). The CDR3 loop reads CASSPGTGLLSRGANVLTF. CDR3 bases: TGTGCCAGTAGTCCCGGGACAGGGCTTTTGTCTCGCGGGGCCAACGTCCTGACTTTC.

The genes are TRBV24-1 and TRBJ2-3; no firm D call. Germline CDR1 reads KGHDR; CDR2 reads SFDVKD. This CDR3 contains 15 residues. V lost 7 bases, J lost 0 bases, and 13 bases lay in between. The CDR3 bases are TGTGCCACCAGCTCAAAGTTCGGGAGCACAGATACGCAGTATTTT. Amino acids: CATSSKFGSTDTQYF.

The V gene is TRBV12-5, the J gene TRBJ2-7, with a possible D match to TRBD2 (6 bases). Germline CDR1 LGHNT, CDR2 FRNRAP. V lost 1 base and J lost 3, with 13 bases in between. The CDR3 contains 15 residues. The CDR3 sequence is CASGLGSAGNYEQYF. DNA of the CDR3: TGTGCTAGTGGTTTGGGAAGCGCGGGAAACTACGAGCAGTACTTC. Filled out from reference TRBV12-5 and TRBJ2-7, the complete variable domain reads DARVTQTPRHKVTEMGQEVTMRCQPILGHNTVFWYRQTMMQGLELLAYFRNRAPLDDSGMPKDRFSAEMPDATLATLKIQPSEPRDSAVYFCASGLGSAGNYEQYFGPGTRLTVT.

This sequence joins TRBV19 and TRBJ1-5; D possibly corresponds to TRBD1 (6 bases). In germline, CDR1 is LNHDA, CDR2 SQIVND (reference sequence). The CDR3 consists of 12 residues. V was clipped by 6 bases and J by 7 bases, with 10 bases between them. In DNA, the CDR3 is TGTGCCAGTAGAGAGGGGGTCCAGCCCCAGCATTTT. Protein: CASREGVQPQHF.

V usage is TRBV2 and J usage is TRBJ1-6, with D possibly being TRBD1 (5 bases). The germline gives CDR1 SNHLY, CDR2 FYNNEI. This CDR3 is built from 15 residues. Trimming took 5 bases from V and 10 from J, leaving 18 bases between them. DNA of the CDR3: TGTGCCAGCAGTAATGGGGCCTCTAAAGGGTCACCCCTCCACTTT. It is translated as CASSNGASKGSPLHF.

As for this clone: The junction differs from germline at one of its ends, possibly a read error. CDR3 bases: TGTGCCAGCAGTTTCGGGAGCCAAGAGACTCAGTACTTC. It yields the protein CASSFGSQETQYF. The rearrangement uses TRBV6-6 and TRBJ2-5, with a tentative D call TRBD2 (6 bases). From germline, CDR1 is MNHNY and CDR2 SVGAGI (reference sequence). The CDR3 covers 13 residues.

This chain connects TRBV6-5 to TRBJ1-5; D is undetermined. The germline gives CDR1 MNHEY, CDR2 SVGAGI. V was pared by 0 bases and J by 5 bases, with 5 bases between. The CDR3 covers 13 residues. CDR3 nucleotide sequence: TGTGCCAGCAGTTACTCCCCGGATCAGCCCCAGCATTTT. Its translation: CASSYSPDQPQHF.

This chain links TRBV28 with TRBJ2-1; TRBD2 might be the D (6 bases). V shed 7 bases and J shed 0 bases, with 10 bases lying between them. Germline V CDR1 and CDR2: MDHEN, SYDVKM. The CDR3 spans 14 residues. CDR3 amino acids: CASIGRTSYNEQFF. CDR3 nucleotide sequence: TGTGCCAGCATAGGGAGGACCTCCTACAATGAGCAGTTCTTC. The complete variable domain, with remaining parts taken from reference TRBV28 and TRBJ2-1, reads DVKVTQSSRYLVKRTGEKVFLECVQDMDHENMFWYRQDPGLGLRLIYFSYDVKMKEKGDIPEGYSVSREKKERFSLILESASTNQTSMYLCASIGRTSYNEQFFGPGTRLTVL.

This chain uses TRBV11-2 with TRBJ2-5; 10 positions agree with TRBD2. Germline CDR1 is SGHAT and CDR2 is FQNNGV. V lost 5 bases and J lost 5; bases outside the gene matches: 2. The CDR3 sequence is 13 residues long. CDR3: CASSKGLAETQYF. As DNA, the CDR3 is TGTGCCAGCAGCAAGGGACTAGCGGAGACCCAGTACTTC. Together with reference TRBV11-2 and TRBJ2-5, the CDR3 gives the full variable domain: EAGVAQSPRYKIIEKRQSVAFWCNPISGHATLYWYQQILGQGPKLLIQFQNNGVVDDSQLPKDRFSAERLKGVDSTLKIQPAKLEDSAVYLCASSKGLAETQYFGPGTRLLVL.